One sample yielded the 24 T cell receptor beta chains listed below, sequenced in a study of blood T cells in healthy people across ages. The use of a sample-barcoded 5' primer and a J-beta primer mix characterized a second PCR of roughly 6 to 11 cycles. MiXCR was run by TCRdb on the 5' RACE reads, yielding one entry per CDR3 protein. In the table there are some 1,500,000 distinct CDR3 sequences, 35% to 45% of which are singletons. Material: blood. These receptors were taken from a woman aged 18-29 years in good health.

This clonotype has more than one count but fewer than ten. V gene TRBV5-6 combines with J gene TRBJ2-1, with D maybe TRBD1 (6 bases). This CDR3 region has 13 residues. Looked up from germline, CDR1 is SGHDT and CDR2 is YYEEEE. Trimming shortened V by 6 bases and J by 10 bases, and 17 bases separated the two germline ends. CDR3 DNA sequence: TGTGCCAGCATTCAAAGCCCCGGACAGGAGCAGTTCTTC. It encodes CASIQSPGQEQFF.

The V and J genes are TRBV7-6 and TRBJ2-7; D possibly matches TRBD1 or TRBD2 (5 bases each). Trimming stripped 2 bases from V and 7 bases from J, with 21 bases between. This CDR3 region has 16 residues. Germline V gives CDR1 SGHVS, CDR2 FNYEAQ. CDR3 loop: CASSLTWMLRGNEQYF. CDR3 in DNA: TGTGCCAGCAGCTTAACCTGGATGTTGAGGGGCAATGAGCAGTACTTC.

This chain uses TRBV2 with TRBJ1-2; D unclear. Germline CDR1 is SNHLY and CDR2 is FYNNEI. The CDR3 loop spans 13 amino acids. The V end was cut by 7 bases, the J end by 8 bases, with 17 bases between. CDR3 DNA: TGTGCCAGCACGGCGCAGCCTGACTGGGGCTACACCTTC. It encodes CASTAQPDWGYTF.

This clonotype was found a few times. The chain couples TRBV20-1 to TRBJ2-5; the match to TRBD2 covers 9 bases. CDR3 length: 15 residues. J gave up 5 bases and V 2 bases, and 9 bases lay outside the gene matches. Germline loops: CDR1 DFQATT, CDR2 SNEGSKA (reference sequence). The CDR3 DNA sequence: TGCAGTGCTAGAAATCTAGCGGGGCTTTGGGAGACCCAGTACTTC. Protein sequence: CSARNLAGLWETQYF.

The chain has TRBV25-1 and TRBJ2-1; D gene unclear. The CDR3 is 15 amino acids. Trimming removed 0 bases from V and 0 bases from J, with 6 bases in between. Germline CDR1 reads MGHDK; CDR2 reads SYGVNS. CDR3 in amino acids: CASSEYWVSYNEQFF. The CDR3, as DNA: TGTGCCAGCAGTGAATATTGGGTCTCCTACAATGAGCAGTTCTTC. Variable domain in full (rest from reference TRBV25-1 and TRBJ2-1): EADIYQTPRYLVIGTGKKITLECSQTMGHDKMYWYQQDPGMELHLIHYSYGVNSTEKGDLSSESTVSRIRTEHFPLTLESARPSHTSQYLCASSEYWVSYNEQFFGPGTRLTVL.

The rearrangement links TRBV6-2 or TRBV6-3 to TRBJ2-1; TRBD1 agrees at 8 bases. The V segment lost 8 bases and the J segment 3 bases; nucleotides outside the gene matches: 9. This CDR3 contains 15 residues. CDR1 is MNHEY, CDR2 SVGEGT, per germline. The CDR3 is CASGRNRGDYNEQFF. CDR3 bases: TGTGCCAGCGGGCGAAACAGGGGGGACTACAATGAGCAGTTCTTC.

This clonotype was seen a handful of times. The J gene is TRBJ2-7, the V gene TRBV6-2 or TRBV6-3; D might be TRBD1 (5 bases). The CDR3 spans 16 residues. CDR1 is MNHEY, CDR2 SVGEGT, per germline. Trimming took 7 bases from V and 0 from J, leaving 19 bases between them. CDR3 bases: TGTGCCAGCACCGGAAGGGGCAGACCGAGCTCCTACGAGCAGTACTTC. This gives the protein CASTGRGRPSSYEQYF.

The rearrangement joins TRBV10-2 to TRBJ2-3; possibly TRBD1 or TRBD2 for D (6 bases each). The CDR3 sequence is 16 residues long. Germline V lookup: CDR1 WSHSY, CDR2 SAAADI. With 2 bases removed from V and 2 bases from J, the gap between germline ends came to 14 bases. This CDR3 is CASSEAGGGYTDTQYF. CDR3 in DNA: TGCGCCAGCAGTGAGGCCGGGGGCGGATACACAGATACGCAGTATTTT.

This chain links TRBV7-2 with TRBJ2-7, with D maybe TRBD2 (5 bases). The last part of the DNA fits TRBJ2-5 better; the J call may be wrong. In germline, CDR1 is SGHTA, CDR2 FQGNSA. This CDR3 region has 14 residues. As DNA, the CDR3 is TGTGCCAGCAGCTCCACGTGGGGAGCCGAGACCCAGTACTTC. Amino acid sequence: CASSSTWGAETQYF.

The genes are TRBV28 and TRBJ2-5; D call uncertain. The J call may be in error: the DNA end matches TRBJ2-7 better. The CDR3 is made up of 12 amino acids. Germline loops: CDR1 MDHEN, CDR2 SYDVKM. In DNA form, the CDR3 reads TGTGCCAGCAGTTATCAGGTTTACGAGCAGTACTTC. Its protein product is CASSYQVYEQYF.

This clonotype was counted only a few times. The chain joins TRBV7-3 to TRBJ2-3; D not certain. The CDR3 runs to 12 residues. V was cut by 4 bases and J by 6 bases, with 8 bases left in between. Germline V gene sequence: CDR1 SGHTA, CDR2 FQGTGA. The CDR3 region has the DNA TGTGCCAGCAGCTCCCCCCAGGATACGCAGTATTTT. It yields the protein CASSSPQDTQYF.

The sample holds a few counts of this clonotype. V usage is TRBV5-1 and J usage is TRBJ2-7, with D possibly being TRBD2 (6 bases). V was trimmed by 0 bases and J by 0 bases, leaving 16 bases between them. Germline CDR1 SGHRS, CDR2 YFSETQ. This CDR3 spans 17 amino acids. CDR3 DNA: TGCGCCAGCAGCTTGGAGCAAACGCGGGATTTCTCCTACGAGCAGTACTTC. Its translation: CASSLEQTRDFSYEQYF.

This clonotype occurred a few times. Germline is not matched at one junction end, which may reflect a read error. The V gene is TRBV7-7, the J gene TRBJ2-3, with TRBD1 matching 7 bases. This CDR3 contains 15 residues. Germline loops: CDR1 SSHAT, CDR2 FNYEAQ (reference sequence). This CDR3 is CASSSDRDGTDTQYF. DNA of the CDR3: TGTGCTAGCAGCTCCGACAGGGACGGCACAGATACGCAGTATTTT.

In the case of this clonotype: A read error may produce the germline difference seen at one junction end. The chain recombines TRBV11-1 with TRBJ2-1, with TRBD2 matching over 9 bases. Per germline, CDR1 SGHAT and CDR2 FQDESV (reference sequence). This CDR3 is built from 17 residues. The CDR3 protein is CAGSLGAASGNVNEQFF. CDR3 nucleotide sequence: TGTGCCGGCAGCTTAGGGGCGGCTAGCGGGAACGTAAATGAGCAGTTCTTC.

This rearrangement joins TRBV28 to TRBJ2-7; D may be TRBD2 (6 bases). The CDR3 runs 13 residues. Per the germline V gene, CDR1 is MDHEN and CDR2 is SYDVKM. V was clipped by 8 bases and J by 1 base, with 12 bases between them. The DNA of the CDR3 is TGTGCCAGCTCGGGACTCGAGTCCTACGAGCAGTACTTC. This sequence encodes CASSGLESYEQYF.

The chain employs TRBV12-3 or TRBV12-4 and TRBJ2-4; no definite D call. The DNA matches TRBJ2-7 better at its end, which makes the J call doubtful. This CDR3 is built from 14 residues. The CDR3 DNA sequence: TGTGCCAGCAGTTTAGAAGGAAATTTCTACGAGCAGTACTTC. It encodes CASSLEGNFYEQYF.

The chain recombines TRBV7-8 with TRBJ2-3, with 12 bases lining up with TRBD2. Germline V gene lookup returns CDR1 SGHVS and CDR2 FQNEAQ. Trimming cost V 5 bases and J 1 base; bases outside gene matches: 7. This CDR3 has 17 amino acids. The CDR3 protein is CASSQPGLAGRTDTQYF. CDR3 in DNA: TGTGCCAGCAGCCAACCGGGACTAGCGGGCCGCACAGATACGCAGTATTTT.

The rearrangement links TRBV7-2 to TRBJ1-2; D gene unclear. The CDR3 sequence is 15 residues long. Trimming took off 2 bases at V and 2 bases at J, with 12 bases between the two ends. Germline CDR1 is SGHTA and CDR2 is FQGNSA. DNA of the CDR3: TGTGCCAGCAGCTTAAGTCCAGCCCCGAACTATGGCTACACCTTC. Translation: CASSLSPAPNYGYTF.

CDR3 amino acids: CASSPRPGTNTEAFF. CDR3 DNA sequence: TGTGCCAGCAGCCCAAGGCCAGGGACGAACACTGAAGCTTTCTTT. The V gene is TRBV7-2, the J gene TRBJ1-1; tentatively, D is TRBD1 (5 bases). V lost 5 bases, J lost 1 base, and 14 bases lay in between. This CDR3 is built from 15 residues. Germline lookup yields CDR1 SGHTA and CDR2 FQGNSA.

This clonotype was seen a handful of times. The V call is TRBV15, the J call TRBJ2-3; 7 bases align to TRBD2. V lost 0 bases to trimming and J lost 3 bases; unmatched junction nucleotides: 6. The CDR3 covers 16 residues. Germline values: CDR1 LNHNV, CDR2 YYDKDF (reference sequence). Written as DNA, the CDR3 is TGTGCCACCAGCAGAGAGCGGACTAGTCCGACAGATACGCAGTATTTT. This gives the protein CATSRERTSPTDTQYF.

This clonotype has only a few counts. The chain employs TRBV7-2 and TRBJ2-3; perhaps TRBD2 as D (6 bases). This CDR3 has 16 amino acids. Germline V gene data show CDR1 as SGHTA and CDR2 as FQGNSA. V lost 1 base and J lost 2, with 13 bases in between. The CDR3 DNA follows: TGTGCCAGCAGCTTAGTTGTCGGGAGCAACACAGATACGCAGTATTTT. Its protein is CASSLVVGSNTDTQYF.

Details on this clonotype: Compared with germline, one end of the junction differs, possibly owing to a read error. This sequence joins TRBV20-1 and TRBJ2-1; 7 bases agree with TRBD2. Germline V gene sequence: CDR1 DFQATT, CDR2 SNEGSKA (reference sequence). The CDR3 contains 13 residues. DNA of the CDR3: TGCTGTGCTCCTACGGGAGGTTACAATGAGCAGTTCTTC. It is translated as CCAPTGGYNEQFF.

Comments on this clonotype: One junction end does not reproduce the germline sequence, and a read error may be involved. The J gene is TRBJ1-5, the V gene TRBV20-1, with D hard to call. From germline, CDR1 is DFQATT and CDR2 SNEGSKA (reference sequence). The CDR3 has 14 residues. CDR3 bases: TGCAGTGCTGGCTTCCCGGCACCGAATCACCCCCAGCATTTT. It translates to CSAGFPAPNHPQHF.

In nucleotides, the CDR3 is TGCAGCGCTGTTGGGGGCGTAGGATATGGCTACACCTTC. Translating it yields CSAVGGVGYGYTF. The V gene is TRBV29-1, the J gene TRBJ1-2; TRBD1 is a possible D gene (6 bases). The germline V gene encodes CDR1 SQVTM and CDR2 ANQGSEA. V lost 7 bases, J lost 5 bases, and 17 bases lay in between. The CDR3 consists of 13 residues.